This T cell receptor (beta chain) was recorded in a study of blood T cell repertoires in COVID-19. Repertoires were generated with immunoSEQ multiplex PCR, while TCRdb's copy carries only in-frame clones and drops some. The table lists under 200,000 clones, more than 80% of them singletons. Trimming pared 0 bases from V and 3 bases from J, leaving 10 bases between. Germline V CDR1 and CDR2: SGHTS, YDEGEE. The CDR3 has 15 residues. This sequence was found in a man aged 45 to 65 who had recovered from COVID-19. Sequenced sample: PBMCs or T cells enriched from blood (not recorded which). This chain connects TRBV5-8 to TRBJ1-5; D unresolved. The chain's CDR3 is CASSLGLRTNQPQHF. CDR3 bases: TGTGCCAGCAGCTTGGGACTACGGACCAATCAGCCCCAGCATTTT.